Listed here is a single T cell receptor (beta chain). What this receptor recognizes is not known. Per-nucleotide qualities are absent, and no much larger clonotype sits a single base away. Clipping removes 2 bases from V and 10 bases from J, with 22 as the unmatched junction base count. As encoded in the germline V gene, CDR1 is MNHEY while CDR2 is SVGEGT. The CDR3 spans 19 residues, from the cysteine through the phenylalanine. Just the 57-base CDR3 DNA is kept, in frame starting at base 1. The sample is drawn from a study of human T cells and chemical hapten exposure (dated by TCRdb to about 2021). Looking at the study overall: For sensitization, 2% DPC in acetone was applied to an approximately 2 cm by approximately 2 cm area of upper inner arm skin. Patients additionally received weekly therapeutic DPC doses to the scalp throughout the approximately 25-week study period. Patch testing on the upper back used Finn chambers containing 0.01% DPC, with scoring done after 6 days according to International Contact Dermatitis Research Group standards. The mostly female patient cohort included alopecia areata with under or over 50% scalp involvement, alopecia totalis and alopecia universalis. Libraries were combined into a pool for sequencing, and differences in TCR yield between samples came mainly from small differences in library volumes within the pool. Peripheral blood TCR repertoire changes were tracked in vivo in alopecia patients during primary and secondary sensitization to the hapten diphenylcyclopropenone (DPC). Patient blood was sampled pre-sensitization (week 0) and at 2, 6 and about 24 weeks after DPC sensitization. For TCR sequencing, blood came from about 29 alopecia patients at anywhere from one to four time points (pre-sensitization, 2, 6 and 24 weeks).

The library relied on RACE. The listed sequencing device is NextSeq 500. During library preparation, unique molecular identifiers were attached to individual cDNA molecules so that TCRs could be counted quantitatively and reproducibly. From each blood RNA sample, both TCR alpha and TCR beta chains were sequenced. Per the source publication's procedure: A median of about 87,000 TCRs per sample was observed, with a range of about 20,000 to 750,000. V, J and CDR3 annotation of the TCR reads was carried out using the Decombinator software suite. For PS versus PT1 abundance plots, all samples were subsampled to the same number of TCRs (28,000). TCRs were defined as expanded if absent before sensitization and observed at least eight times at the 2-week time point. The public reads were reanalyzed by TCRdb: fastp trimming at Q25, MiXCR alignment, in-frame beta chains only. Identical CDR3 protein sequences are pooled into one entry, listed with their most common genes and DNA. The V and J calls were not made by the authors but by TCRdb's processing. The sample records approximately 120,000 distinct CDR3 sequences, 9.2% of which are singletons. The ten largest account for 3% to 4% of the sample.

What the time point label conveys for this sample: patch test 2, 6 weeks after DPC sensitization. The sample's treatment or condition label, decoded: therapeutic diphenylcyclopropenone sensitization with weekly scalp DPC. At every patch-test visit, the blood draw took place before the patch test was put on. To be eligible, patients had to be aged 18 to 70, diagnosed with alopecia and judged suitable for DPC therapy, while pregnant patients were excluded. Total RNA was extracted from unfractionated whole blood that had been collected in Tempus Blood RNA tubes. Findings and caveats that apply to the study as a whole: Significantly more large CDR3 similarity clusters were formed by expanded TCRs than by pre-sensitization or healthy control sets, consistent with antigen-driven responses. A positive correlation was found between the number of PT1 expanded TCRs and patch test score, with significance reached at thresholds 8, 16 and 32 but not 4. Repeated subsampling changed both the strength of the expansion versus patch-test correlation and the threshold at which that correlation became significant. DPC sensitization did not change how many TCRs were above 1 in 1000 frequency, and no evidence was found of alterations in global repertoire structure. Because all patients had alopecia, a presumed autoimmune disease, the immune response of the patients might differ from that of healthy individuals.

The sequence was obtained from a woman between 35 and 50 years old with alopecia areata. Some clones in this sample may be carry-over from other donors' samples. The specimen was whole blood, collected in connection with sensitization to the hapten diphenylcyclopropenone (DPC). The chain is assembled from TRBV6-2 or TRBV6-3 and TRBJ2-1; 8 bases in between match TRBD1. The CDR3 protein: CASSYPGRYAGTGFPEQFF. The DNA is TGTGCCAGCAGTTACCCTGGACGTTATGCCGGGACAGGCTTTCCAGAGCAGTTCTTC.